This T cell receptor beta chain emerged from a study of shared clonotypes between healthy human individuals. Study-wide background: The people who gave samples were a couple of women and three men aged 18 to 49.

Per the germline V gene, CDR1 is SGHNT and CDR2 is YYREEE (reference sequence). CDR3 length: 14 amino acids. The junction had 4 bases not matched to a gene; V was cut back by 3 bases and J by 4 bases. Notes on the study in general: Blood alone was sampled, and tissue repertoires likely differ. The study found lower generation probabilities in non-shared clonotypes than in those shared by all four donors.

With regard to this clone: Its antigen is not known. This sample also contains other DNA sequences that code for the same CDR3.

On sorted subsets, replicate PCRs used 150 to 250 ng DNA, or roughly 30,000 T cell genomes. Clones were sequenced by immunoSEQ multiplex PCR, and TCRdb holds only the in-frame ones, with some missing. The data show 2.5 million or so clones, approximately 90% seen once. The sequence derives from a man younger than 30 in good health. The gene calls are TRBV5-4 and TRBJ2-5; 9 positions agree with TRBD1. Sequenced: naive CD4+ T cells sorted from blood. Specified subset: CD45RA+ positively selected. CDR3 coding DNA: TGTGCCAGCAGCTCACAGGGGGCCGGAGAGACCCAGTACTTC. Translated, it gives CASSSQGAGETQYF.